Following are 18 T cell receptor beta chains from one sample sequenced in a study of control samples from healthy donors and cancer patients. This table comes from immunoSEQ multiplex PCR, and its TCRdb copy is limited to in-frame clones, with some not included. The repertoire holds tens of thousands of clones, about 90% seen once, with roughly 13% in the top ten. Sequenced material: PBMCs. These receptors were collected from a man between 60 and 75 years old with head and neck cancer.

This clone was observed a handful of times. V and J are TRBV4-3 and TRBJ2-7; D gene uncertain. Trimming took 0 bases from V and 2 from J, leaving 5 bases between them. There are 13 residues in the CDR3. CDR1 LGHNA and CDR2 YSLEER come from the germline V gene. The CDR3 loop reads CASSQDRPYEQYF. CDR3 DNA: TGCGCCAGCAGCCAAGATAGGCCCTACGAGCAGTACTTC.

The chain joins TRBV28 to TRBJ2-5; TRBD1 aligns across 10 bases. In germline, CDR1 is MDHEN, CDR2 SYDVKM. The CDR3 is 17 amino acids. V was pared by 2 bases and J by 2 bases, with 8 bases of the junction left unmatched. The CDR3 is CASSLGGQGLFQETQYF. DNA of the CDR3: TGTGCCAGCAGTTTAGGGGGACAGGGGCTTTTTCAAGAGACCCAGTACTTC.

The V call is TRBV10-1, the J call TRBJ2-3; 7 nucleotides align to TRBD1. Unmatched junction bases numbered 8, after V lost 6 bases and J lost 2 bases. CDR1 is WNHNN and CDR2 is SYGVQD in the germline V gene (reference sequence). The CDR3 has 15 amino acids. The CDR3 region is CASSADRELTDTQYF. Written as DNA, the CDR3 is TGCGCCAGCAGCGCAGACAGGGAACTCACAGATACGCAGTATTTT.

The table lists this clone with a count of one. The rearrangement uses TRBV30 and TRBJ1-2, with 7 nucleotides matching TRBD1. The trim removed 4 bases at V and 6 bases at J, leaving 2 bases unmatched. Looked up from germline, CDR1 is GTSNPN and CDR2 is SVGIG (reference sequence). CDR3 size: 11 residues. The CDR3, as DNA: TGTGCCTGGACAGGGGGACATGGCTACACCTTC. Translating gives CAWTGGHGYTF. Together with reference TRBV30 and TRBJ1-2, the CDR3 gives the full variable domain: SQTIHQWPATLVQPVGSPLSLECTVEGTSNPNLYWYRQAAGRGLQLLFYSVGIGQISSEVPQNLSASRPQDRQFILSSKKLLLSDSGFYLCAWTGGHGYTFGSGTRLTVV.

This rearrangement joins TRBV9 to TRBJ2-6, with D possibly TRBD1 on 6 matching bases. Trimming cost V 4 bases and J 0 bases, with 14 bases left between them. Germline V gene data show CDR1 as SGDLS and CDR2 as YYNGEE. This CDR3 spans 17 amino acids. DNA of the CDR3: TGTGCCAGCAGCAGCCGGGACACCAACTCTGGGGCCAACGTCCTGACTTTC. Encoded protein: CASSSRDTNSGANVLTF.

The chain recombines TRBV10-2 with TRBJ1-6, with 8 bases identical to TRBD1. The J segment lost 10 bases and the V segment lost 5 bases, leaving 7 bases of the junction unmatched. The CDR3 runs to 14 residues. Germline V lookup: CDR1 WSHSY, CDR2 SAAADI. CDR3 loop: CASSSTGGGSPLHF. The CDR3 nucleotides read TGCGCCAGCAGTTCTACAGGGGGGGGATCACCCCTCCACTTT.

V and J are TRBV18 and TRBJ1-2; 11 bases match TRBD1. Germline CDR1 is KGHSH and CDR2 is LQKENI. This CDR3 region has 14 residues. The ends lost 6 bases at V and 2 bases at J; junction bases unmatched: 2. Here the CDR3 DNA reads TGTGCCAGCTCGGGGGACAGGGGGAACTATGGCTACACCTTC. The encoded protein is CASSGDRGNYGYTF. Variable domain in full (rest from reference TRBV18 and TRBJ1-2): NAGVMQNPRHLVRRRGQEARLRCSPMKGHSHVYWYRQLPEEGLKFMVYLQKENIIDESGMPKERFSAEFPKEGPSILRIQQVVRGDSAAYFCASSGDRGNYGYTFGSGTRLTVV.

This sequence joins TRBV19 and TRBJ2-7; D not resolved. The CDR3 is 15 amino acids. V was trimmed by 3 bases and J by 0 bases, leaving 12 bases between them. Germline V lookup: CDR1 LNHDA, CDR2 SQIVND (reference sequence). The CDR3 region is CASSMRPVFSYEQYF. The CDR3 DNA reads as TGTGCCAGTAGTATGAGGCCAGTCTTCTCCTACGAGCAGTACTTC.

The chain couples TRBV15 to TRBJ2-5; no clear D gene. CDR1 LNHNV and CDR2 YYDKDF come from the germline V gene (reference sequence). The CDR3 consists of 13 residues. V was cut by 8 bases and J by 1 base, with 11 bases left in between. The CDR3 spells CATRTVAQETQYF. CDR3 nucleotides: TGTGCCACCCGTACCGTTGCCCAAGAGACCCAGTACTTC.

The chain recombines TRBV7-8 with TRBJ1-1; TRBD1 agrees at 7 bases. Germline CDR1 is SGHVS and CDR2 is FQNEAQ. With V trimmed by 4 bases and J by 6 bases, 8 bases remained unmatched. CDR3 length: 14 residues. Written as DNA, the CDR3 is TGTGCCAGCAGCTCAATTCAGGGGGTTCCTGAAGCTTTCTTT. It codes for CASSSIQGVPEAFF.

The rearrangement uses TRBV4-1 and TRBJ2-5, with TRBD2 as a possible D gene (7 bases). Per the germline V gene, CDR1 is MGHRA and CDR2 is YSYEKL. V shed 3 bases and J shed 4 bases, with 18 bases lying between them. This CDR3 spans 16 amino acids. The CDR3 DNA reads TGCGCCAGCAGCCACACCCTTAGGGGAGGGGGAGAGACCCAGTACTTC. The encoded protein is CASSHTLRGGGETQYF.

The chain has TRBV6-2 or TRBV6-3 and TRBJ2-5; D may be TRBD1 (6 bases). Looked up from germline, CDR1 is MNHEY and CDR2 is SVGEGT. This CDR3 spans 12 amino acids. V gave up 5 bases and J gave up 9 bases, with 13 bases separating them. CDR3 sequence: CASSREQGPQYF. DNA for the CDR3: TGTGCCAGCAGTCGCGAACAGGGACCCCAGTACTTC.

This chain connects TRBV5-1 to TRBJ2-1; the D is unclear. The CDR3 runs 13 residues. V shed 0 bases and J shed 5 bases, with 6 bases lying between them. CDR1 is SGHRS, CDR2 YFSETQ, per germline. Here the CDR3 reads CASSLEVNNEQFF. CDR3 coding DNA: TGCGCCAGCAGCTTGGAAGTTAACAATGAGCAGTTCTTC.

This clone is a singleton in its sample. The chain is built from TRBV11-3 and TRBJ2-1; TRBD2 matches 9 bases. V was pared by 5 bases and J by 4 bases, with 12 bases of the junction left unmatched. Looked up from germline, CDR1 is SGHNT and CDR2 is YENEEA. This CDR3 is 17 amino acids long. Here the CDR3 reads CASSEGLAPGGYNEQFF. CDR3 sequence (DNA): TGTGCCAGCAGCGAGGGACTAGCCCCGGGGGGGTACAATGAGCAGTTCTTC.

This chain links TRBV30 with TRBJ2-7; possible D gene TRBD1, 5 bases. The CDR3 totals 13 residues. Germline values: CDR1 GTSNPN, CDR2 SVGIG (reference sequence). The V end lost 6 bases, the J end lost 3 bases, and 15 bases lay between the germline ends. The CDR3: CACHRQNGYEQYF. In DNA, the CDR3 is TGTGCCTGCCATAGACAGAACGGCTACGAGCAGTACTTC.

This rearrangement joins TRBV9 to TRBJ2-1; no clear D. CDR1 and CDR2 (germline): SGDLS, YYNGEE. The CDR3 extends over 16 amino acids. The V gene lost 2 bases and the J gene lost 0 bases, with 12 bases spanning the gap. The CDR3 loop reads CASSVLSAPSYNEQFF. The CDR3 DNA follows: TGTGCCAGCAGCGTCCTATCAGCGCCCTCCTACAATGAGCAGTTCTTC.

The rearrangement links TRBV9 to TRBJ2-5; 7 bases match TRBD1. Germline CDR1 is SGDLS and CDR2 is YYNGEE. The CDR3 consists of 14 residues. After removal of 7 bases from V and 3 bases from J, the junction contained 9 bases not matched to a gene. CDR3 loop: CASGPTGTEETQYF. In nucleotides, the CDR3 is TGTGCCAGCGGCCCGACCGGGACAGAAGAGACCCAGTACTTC.

The V gene is TRBV5-6, the J gene TRBJ1-6; D unclear. This CDR3 spans 14 amino acids. The V gene's germline CDR1 is SGHDT and CDR2 YYEEEE. Deletions cut 2 bases from V and 7 bases from J, with 10 bases between. This chain's CDR3 is CASSFGSGNSPLHF. CDR3 DNA: TGTGCCAGCAGCTTTGGGTCAGGAAATTCACCCCTCCACTTT.